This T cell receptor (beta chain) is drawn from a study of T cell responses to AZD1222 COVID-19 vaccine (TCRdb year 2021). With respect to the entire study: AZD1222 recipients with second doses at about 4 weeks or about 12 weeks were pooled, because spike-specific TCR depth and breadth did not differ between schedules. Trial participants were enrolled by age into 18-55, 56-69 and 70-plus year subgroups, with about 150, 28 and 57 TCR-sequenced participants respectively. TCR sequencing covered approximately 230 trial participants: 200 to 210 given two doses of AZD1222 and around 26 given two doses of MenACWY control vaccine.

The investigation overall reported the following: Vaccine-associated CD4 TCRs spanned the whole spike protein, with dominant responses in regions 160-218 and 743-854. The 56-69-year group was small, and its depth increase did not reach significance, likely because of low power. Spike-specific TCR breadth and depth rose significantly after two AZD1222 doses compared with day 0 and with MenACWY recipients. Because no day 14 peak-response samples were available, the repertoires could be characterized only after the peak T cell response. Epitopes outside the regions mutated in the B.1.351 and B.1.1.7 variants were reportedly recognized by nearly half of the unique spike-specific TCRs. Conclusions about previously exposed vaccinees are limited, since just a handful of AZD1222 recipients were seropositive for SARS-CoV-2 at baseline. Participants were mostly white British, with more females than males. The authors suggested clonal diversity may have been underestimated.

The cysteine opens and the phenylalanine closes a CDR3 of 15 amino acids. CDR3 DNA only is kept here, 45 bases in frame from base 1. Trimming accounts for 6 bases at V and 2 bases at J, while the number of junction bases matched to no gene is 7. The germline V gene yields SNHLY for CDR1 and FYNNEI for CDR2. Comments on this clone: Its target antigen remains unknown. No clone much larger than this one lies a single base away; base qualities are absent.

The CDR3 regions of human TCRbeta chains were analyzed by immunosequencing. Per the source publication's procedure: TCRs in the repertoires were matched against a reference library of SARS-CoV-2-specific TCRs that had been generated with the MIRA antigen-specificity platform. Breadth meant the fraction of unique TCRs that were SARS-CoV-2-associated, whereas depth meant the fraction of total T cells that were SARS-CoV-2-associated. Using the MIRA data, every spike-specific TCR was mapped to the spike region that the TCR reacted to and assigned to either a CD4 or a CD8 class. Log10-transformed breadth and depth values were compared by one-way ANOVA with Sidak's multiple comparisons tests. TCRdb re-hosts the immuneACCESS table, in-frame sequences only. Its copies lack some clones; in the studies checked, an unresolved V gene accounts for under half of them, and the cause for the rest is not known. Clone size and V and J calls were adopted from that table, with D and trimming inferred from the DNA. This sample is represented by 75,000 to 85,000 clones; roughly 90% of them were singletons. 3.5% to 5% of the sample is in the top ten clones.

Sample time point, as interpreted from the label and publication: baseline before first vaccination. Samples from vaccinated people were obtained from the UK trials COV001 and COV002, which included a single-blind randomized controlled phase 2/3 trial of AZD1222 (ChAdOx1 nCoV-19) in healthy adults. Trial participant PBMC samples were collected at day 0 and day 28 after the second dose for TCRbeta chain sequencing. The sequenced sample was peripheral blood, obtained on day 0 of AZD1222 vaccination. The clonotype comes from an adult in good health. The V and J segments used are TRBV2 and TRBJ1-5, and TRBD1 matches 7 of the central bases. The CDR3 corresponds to CASRRRQGGNQPQHF. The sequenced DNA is TGTGCCAGCAGGAGGCGACAGGGAGGCAATCAGCCCCAGCATTTT.